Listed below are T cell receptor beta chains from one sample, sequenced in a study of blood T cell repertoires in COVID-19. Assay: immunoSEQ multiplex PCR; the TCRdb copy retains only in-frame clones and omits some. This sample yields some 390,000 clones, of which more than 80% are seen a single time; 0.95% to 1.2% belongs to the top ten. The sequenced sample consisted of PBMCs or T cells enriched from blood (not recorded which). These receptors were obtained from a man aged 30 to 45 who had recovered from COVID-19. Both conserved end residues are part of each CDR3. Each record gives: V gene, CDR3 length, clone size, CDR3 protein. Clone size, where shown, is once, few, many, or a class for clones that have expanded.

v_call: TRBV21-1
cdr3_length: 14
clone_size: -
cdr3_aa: CASSNRSRAGELFF

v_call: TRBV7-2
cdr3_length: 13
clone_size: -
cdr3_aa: CASSLGHLWEQYF

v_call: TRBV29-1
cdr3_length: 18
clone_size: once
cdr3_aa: CSVEDLGLAGQHTYEQYF

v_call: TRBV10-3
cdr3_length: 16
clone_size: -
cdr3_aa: CAIRGTGGRGNQPQHF

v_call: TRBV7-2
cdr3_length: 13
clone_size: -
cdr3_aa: CASSSELNYEQYF

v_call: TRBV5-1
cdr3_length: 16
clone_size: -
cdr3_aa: CASSLGGTDYAETQYF

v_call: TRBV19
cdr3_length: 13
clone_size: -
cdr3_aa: CASLGDSLSPLHF

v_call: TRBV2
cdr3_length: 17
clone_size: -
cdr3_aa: CASRPPIRGIRGQPQHF

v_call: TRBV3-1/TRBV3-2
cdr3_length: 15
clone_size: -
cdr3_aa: CASSQGTAYTGELFF

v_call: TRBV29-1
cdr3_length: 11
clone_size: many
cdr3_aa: CSSDRGTEAFF

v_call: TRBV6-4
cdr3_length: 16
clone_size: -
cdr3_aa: CASSDSGGTSTDTQYF

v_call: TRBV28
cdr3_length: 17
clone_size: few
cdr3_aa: CASSLPPDSPNTGELFF

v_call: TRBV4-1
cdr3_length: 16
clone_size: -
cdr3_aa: CASSRPGQINTGELFF

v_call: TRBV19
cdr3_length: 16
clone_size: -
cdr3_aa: CASFAGQRRTGNTIYF

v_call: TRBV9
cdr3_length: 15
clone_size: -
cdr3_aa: CASSVGGRAGETQYF

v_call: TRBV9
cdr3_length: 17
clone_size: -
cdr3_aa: CASSVGGSVSGANVLTF

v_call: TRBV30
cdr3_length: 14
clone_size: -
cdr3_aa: CAWSEGQGTQPQHF

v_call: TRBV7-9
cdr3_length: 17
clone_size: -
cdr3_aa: CASSGVPDGHSTDTQYF

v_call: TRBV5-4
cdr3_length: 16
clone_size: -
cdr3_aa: CASSLEGLDLYNEQFF